This T cell receptor (beta chain) is drawn from a study of cytomegalovirus exposure and HLA in healthy donors. Study results and limitations: The HLA-A and HLA-B alleles of most subjects were reportedly predicted accurately from TCR beta sequences. Listed as cytomegalovirus-associated were 150 or so TCR beta chains.

PCR used 60 Vbeta primers and 13 Jbeta primers. In the source study's methods: Among the unique TCR beta chains that a later analysis counted, some 73 million in all, some 10 million were shared. The method was immunoSEQ multiplex PCR; TCRdb's version includes in-frame clones alone and lacks a portion of them. The DNA was the basis for D and trimming; V, J and clone size are from that table. The sample has over 130,000 clones; 88% are singletons. V dropped 2 bases and J dropped 7 bases, with 10 bases sitting between them. The CDR3 covers 12 residues. The germline CDR1 and CDR2 sequences are SGHRS and YFSETQ. Donors showed nominal health when sampled, although they likely had unrecorded immune exposures. Points on this clone: Its antigen is unidentified.

This clonotype was sampled from a middle-aged woman in good health and CMV-seronegative. Sequencing was performed on PBMCs. V usage is TRBV5-1 and J usage is TRBJ2-7; D might be TRBD1 (5 bases). The CDR3 DNA follows: TGCGCCAGCAGCTTCCAGGGAAGGGAGCAGTACTTC. This translates into CASSFQGREQYF.